What follows describes a single T cell receptor beta chain. The antigen is undetermined. The CDR3 covers 15 residues. Germline CDR1 and CDR2: SGHDN and FVKESK. Trimming shortened V by 4 bases and J by 2 bases, and 12 bases separated the two germline ends. This record comes from a study of radiotherapy plus CTLA-4 blockade in lung cancer. Study-level background: Among enrolled patients, roughly 20% responded and less than 40% achieved disease control. Regarding the study as a whole: An expansion of tumor-derived TCR clones occurred in blood after radiotherapy plus ipilimumab. According to reports, early shifts in blood T cell clones, alongside interferon-beta, forecast response most accurately.

The assay was immunoSEQ multiplex PCR, and TCRdb's table has in-frame clones only and misses some. The table has 40,000 or so clones, about 80% seen once. This chain connects TRBV14 to TRBJ1-3; D unresolved. This TCR was sampled from a human donor with non-small cell lung cancer who had stable disease on radiotherapy plus ipilimumab. The sample in question was peripheral blood, obtained from a patient treated with radiotherapy plus ipilimumab. The chain's CDR3 is CASSLQRWAGNTIYF. CDR3 sequence (DNA): TGTGCCAGCAGCCTCCAAAGGTGGGCTGGAAACACCATATATTTT.